Sequencing of this T cell receptor beta chain was carried out in a study of T cells in Graves' hyperthyroidism and ophthalmopathy. RNA transcripts provided the source from which TCR beta CDR3 regions were amplified. During a first-round RT-PCR of the TCR CDR3, the HTBI primer set was used. TCRdb reprocessed the multiplex PCR reads via MiXCR and lists one record per CDR3 protein. The sample carries 500,000 to 650,000 distinct CDR3 sequences, just under 20% recorded once. CDR3 size: 13 residues. Trimming left V 3 bases short and J 5 bases short, with 5 bases between. The germline V gene has CDR1 LGHNT and CDR2 FRNRAP.

The TCR originated in a man aged 35 to 55 with Graves' ophthalmopathy. The specimen was blood. The chain couples TRBV12-5 to TRBJ1-6; no definite D call. The CDR3 sequence: CASGFMDNSPLHF. CDR3 bases: TGTGCTAGTGGTTTCATGGATAATTCACCCCTCCACTTT.